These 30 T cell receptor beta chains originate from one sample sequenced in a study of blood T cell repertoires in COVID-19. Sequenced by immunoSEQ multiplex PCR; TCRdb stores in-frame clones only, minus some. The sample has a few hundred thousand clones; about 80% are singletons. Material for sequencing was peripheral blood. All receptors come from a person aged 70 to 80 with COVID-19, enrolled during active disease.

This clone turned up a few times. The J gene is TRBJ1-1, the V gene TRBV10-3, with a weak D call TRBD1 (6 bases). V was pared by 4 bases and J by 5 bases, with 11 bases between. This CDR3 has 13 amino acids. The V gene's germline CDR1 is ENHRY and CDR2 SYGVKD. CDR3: CAISGGPLTEAFF. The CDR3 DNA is TGTGCCATCAGTGGGGGGCCGTTGACTGAAGCTTTCTTT.

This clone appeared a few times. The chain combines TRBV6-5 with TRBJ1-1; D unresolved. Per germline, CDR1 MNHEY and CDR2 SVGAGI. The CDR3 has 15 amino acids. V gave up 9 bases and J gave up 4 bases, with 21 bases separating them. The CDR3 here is CASSGWESRSTEAFF. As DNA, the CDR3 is TGTGCCAGTTCGGGGTGGGAGAGTCGGAGCACTGAAGCTTTCTTT.

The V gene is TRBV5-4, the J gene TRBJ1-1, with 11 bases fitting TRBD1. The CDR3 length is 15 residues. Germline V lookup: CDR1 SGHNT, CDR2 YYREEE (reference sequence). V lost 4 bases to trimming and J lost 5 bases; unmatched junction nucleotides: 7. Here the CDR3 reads CASSLQGQGETEAFF. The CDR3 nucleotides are TGTGCCAGCAGCCTCCAGGGACAGGGGGAGACTGAAGCTTTCTTT.

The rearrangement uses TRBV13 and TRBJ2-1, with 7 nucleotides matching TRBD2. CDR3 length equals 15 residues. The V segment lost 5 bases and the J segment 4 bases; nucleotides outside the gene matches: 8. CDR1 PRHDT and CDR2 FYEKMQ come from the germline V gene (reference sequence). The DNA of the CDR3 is TGTGCCAGCAGCCTTCCCAGCGGGGTTTACAATGAGCAGTTCTTC. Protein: CASSLPSGVYNEQFF.

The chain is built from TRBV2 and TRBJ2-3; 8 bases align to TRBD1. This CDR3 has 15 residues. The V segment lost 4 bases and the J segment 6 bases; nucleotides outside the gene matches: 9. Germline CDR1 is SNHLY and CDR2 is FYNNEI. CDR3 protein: CASSVGDRYIDTQYF. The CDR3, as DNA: TGTGCCAGCAGTGTAGGGGACAGGTACATTGATACGCAGTATTTT.

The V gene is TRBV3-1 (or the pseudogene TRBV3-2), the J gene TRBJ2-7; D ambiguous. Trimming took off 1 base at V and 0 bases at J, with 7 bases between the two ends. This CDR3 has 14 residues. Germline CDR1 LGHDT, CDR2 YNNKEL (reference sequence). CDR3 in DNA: TGTGCCAGCAGCCAAGGACAATCCTCCTACGAGCAGTACTTC. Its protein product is CASSQGQSSYEQYF.

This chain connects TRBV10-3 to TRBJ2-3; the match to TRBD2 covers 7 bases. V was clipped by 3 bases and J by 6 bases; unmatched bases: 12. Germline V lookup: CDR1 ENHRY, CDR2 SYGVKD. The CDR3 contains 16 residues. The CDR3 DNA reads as TGTGCCATCAGTGATAGGGTGACGGGAGGTGGGGATACGCAGTATTTT. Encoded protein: CAISDRVTGGGDTQYF.

CDR3 residues: CASSLRTTPRSKLFF. The CDR3 coding sequence is TGTGCCAGCAGCTTGAGGACAACTCCACGGTCAAAACTGTTTTTT. The chain carries TRBV5-8 and TRBJ1-4, with D tentatively TRBD1 (5 bases). CDR3 length equals 15 residues. Germline-derived CDR1 and CDR2 are SGHTS and YDEGEE. Trimming stripped 1 base from V and 10 bases from J, with 17 bases between.

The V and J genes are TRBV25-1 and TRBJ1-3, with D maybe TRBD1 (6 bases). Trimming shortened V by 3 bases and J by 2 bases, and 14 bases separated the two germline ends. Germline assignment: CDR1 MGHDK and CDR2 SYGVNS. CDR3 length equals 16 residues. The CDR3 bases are TGTGCCAGCAGTGACCGTACAGGGATAACTGGAAACACCATATATTTT. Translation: CASSDRTGITGNTIYF.

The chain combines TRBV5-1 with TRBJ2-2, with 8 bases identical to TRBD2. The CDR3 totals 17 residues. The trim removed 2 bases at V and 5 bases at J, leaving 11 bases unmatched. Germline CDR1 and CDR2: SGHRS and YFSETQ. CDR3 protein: CASSFSIRVAGTGELFF. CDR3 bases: TGCGCCAGCAGCTTTTCTATTCGGGTAGCGGGAACCGGGGAGCTGTTTTTT.

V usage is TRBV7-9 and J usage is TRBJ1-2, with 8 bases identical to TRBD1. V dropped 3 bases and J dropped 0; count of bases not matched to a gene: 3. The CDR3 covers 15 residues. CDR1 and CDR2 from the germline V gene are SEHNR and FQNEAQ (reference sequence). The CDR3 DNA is TGTGCCAGCAGCTTCACAGGGGGAGCTAACTATGGCTACACCTTC. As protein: CASSFTGGANYGYTF.

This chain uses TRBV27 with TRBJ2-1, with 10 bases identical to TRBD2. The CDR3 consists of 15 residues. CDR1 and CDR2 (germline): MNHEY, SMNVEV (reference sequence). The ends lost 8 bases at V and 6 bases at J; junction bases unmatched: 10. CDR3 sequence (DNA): TGTGCCAGCTACCCCCTAGCGGGAGCGGCCAATGAGCAGTTCTTC. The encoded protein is CASYPLAGAANEQFF.

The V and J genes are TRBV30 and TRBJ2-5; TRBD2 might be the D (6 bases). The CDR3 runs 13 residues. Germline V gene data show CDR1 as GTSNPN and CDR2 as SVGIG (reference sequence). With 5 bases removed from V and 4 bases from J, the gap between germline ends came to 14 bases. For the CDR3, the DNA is TGTGCCTGGGCGGGGTCTATCGGAGAGACCCAGTACTTC. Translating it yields CAWAGSIGETQYF. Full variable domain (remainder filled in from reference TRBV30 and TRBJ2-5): SQTIHQWPATLVQPVGSPLSLECTVEGTSNPNLYWYRQAAGRGLQLLFYSVGIGQISSEVPQNLSASRPQDRQFILSSKKLLLSDSGFYLCAWAGSIGETQYFGPGTRLLVL.

The CDR3 nucleotides read TGTGCCAGCAGCGTAGACAGCACCTACAATGAGCAGTTCTTC. Protein: CASSVDSTYNEQFF. The chain employs TRBV9 and TRBJ2-1; D unresolved. Trimming pared 0 bases from V and 2 bases from J, leaving 6 bases between. The germline gives CDR1 SGDLS, CDR2 YYNGEE. The CDR3 is 14 residues long.

CDR3 loop: CASSRPAGGTETQYF. DNA of the CDR3: TGTGCCAGCAGCCGACCAGCGGGGGGGACAGAGACCCAGTACTTC. This chain connects TRBV5-6 to TRBJ2-5; 10 bases match TRBD2. Germline V gene lookup returns CDR1 SGHDT and CDR2 YYEEEE. Trimming cost V 4 bases and J 4 bases; bases outside gene matches: 7. CDR3 length equals 15 residues.

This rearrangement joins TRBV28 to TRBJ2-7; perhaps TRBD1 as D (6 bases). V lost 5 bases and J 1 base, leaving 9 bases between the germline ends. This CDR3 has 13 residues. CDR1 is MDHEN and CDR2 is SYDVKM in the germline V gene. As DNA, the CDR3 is TGTGCCAGCAGTCTCCAGGGGTCCTACGAGCAGTACTTC. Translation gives CASSLQGSYEQYF.

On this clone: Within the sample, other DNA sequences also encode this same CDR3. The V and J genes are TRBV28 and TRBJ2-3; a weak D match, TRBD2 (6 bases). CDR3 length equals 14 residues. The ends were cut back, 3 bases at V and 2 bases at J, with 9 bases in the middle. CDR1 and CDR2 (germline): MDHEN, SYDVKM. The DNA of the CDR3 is TGTGCCAGCAGTTTTCTAGCGTCCACAGATACGCAGTATTTT. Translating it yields CASSFLASTDTQYF. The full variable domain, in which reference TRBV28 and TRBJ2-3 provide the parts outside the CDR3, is DVKVTQSSRYLVKRTGEKVFLECVQDMDHENMFWYRQDPGLGLRLIYFSYDVKMKEKGDIPEGYSVSREKKERFSLILESASTNQTSMYLCASSFLASTDTQYFGPGTRLTVL.

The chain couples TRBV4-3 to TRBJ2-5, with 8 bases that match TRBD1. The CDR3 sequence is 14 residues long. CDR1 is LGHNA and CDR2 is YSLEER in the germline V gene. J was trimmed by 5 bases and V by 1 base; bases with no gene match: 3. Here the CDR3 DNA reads TGCGCCAGCAGCCAAGGACAGGGGTTGGAGACCCAGTACTTC. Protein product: CASSQGQGLETQYF.

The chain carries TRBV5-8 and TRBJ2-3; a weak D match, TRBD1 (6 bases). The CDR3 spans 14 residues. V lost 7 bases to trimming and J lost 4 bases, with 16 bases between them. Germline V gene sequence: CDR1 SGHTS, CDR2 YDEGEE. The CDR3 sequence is CASSVLRGADTQYF. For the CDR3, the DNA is TGTGCCAGCTCTGTGCTCAGGGGTGCAGATACGCAGTATTTT.

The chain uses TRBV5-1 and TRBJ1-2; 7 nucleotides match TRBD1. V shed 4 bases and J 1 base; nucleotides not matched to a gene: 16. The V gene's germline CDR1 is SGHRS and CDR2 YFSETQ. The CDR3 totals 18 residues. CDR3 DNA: TGCGCCAGCAGCCTCCGGGGCGCGGGGACAGACAGTAACTATGGCTACACCTTC. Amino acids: CASSLRGAGTDSNYGYTF. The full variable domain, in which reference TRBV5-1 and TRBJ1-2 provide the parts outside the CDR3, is KAGVTQTPRYLIKTRGQQVTLSCSPISGHRSVSWYQQTPGQGLQFLFEYFSETQRNKGNFPGRFSGRQFSNSRSEMNVSTLELGDSALYLCASSLRGAGTDSNYGYTFGSGTRLTVV.

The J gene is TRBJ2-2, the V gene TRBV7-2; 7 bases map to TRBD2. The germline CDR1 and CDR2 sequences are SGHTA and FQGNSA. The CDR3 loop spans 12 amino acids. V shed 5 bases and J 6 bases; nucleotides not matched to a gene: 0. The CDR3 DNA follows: TGTGCCAGCAGCAGCGGGGCCGGGGAGCTGTTTTTT. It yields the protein CASSSGAGELFF.

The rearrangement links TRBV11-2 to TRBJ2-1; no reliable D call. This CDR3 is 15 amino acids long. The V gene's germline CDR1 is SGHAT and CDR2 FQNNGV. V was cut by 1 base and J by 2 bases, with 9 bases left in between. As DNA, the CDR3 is TGTGCCAGCAGCTTAGGAGTGAGGACCTACAATGAGCAGTTCTTC. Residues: CASSLGVRTYNEQFF.

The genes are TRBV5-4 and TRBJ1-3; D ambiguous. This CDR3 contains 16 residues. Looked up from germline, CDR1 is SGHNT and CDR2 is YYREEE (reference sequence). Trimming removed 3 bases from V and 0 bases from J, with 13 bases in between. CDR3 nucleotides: TGTGCCAGCAGCTCCCGAGGTACTTACTCTGGAAACACCATATATTTT. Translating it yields CASSSRGTYSGNTIYF.

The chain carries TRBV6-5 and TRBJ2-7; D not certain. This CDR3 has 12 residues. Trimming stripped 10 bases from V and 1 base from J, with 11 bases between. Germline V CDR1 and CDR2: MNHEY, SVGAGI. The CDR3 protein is CATNQESYEQYF. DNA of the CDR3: TGTGCCACCAACCAGGAATCCTACGAGCAGTACTTC.

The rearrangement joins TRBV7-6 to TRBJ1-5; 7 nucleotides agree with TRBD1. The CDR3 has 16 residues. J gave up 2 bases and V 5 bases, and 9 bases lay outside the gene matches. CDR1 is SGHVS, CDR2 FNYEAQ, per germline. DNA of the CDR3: TGTGCCAGCAGCATGCGACAGGGTGGGGGCAATCAGCCCCAGCATTTT. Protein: CASSMRQGGGNQPQHF.

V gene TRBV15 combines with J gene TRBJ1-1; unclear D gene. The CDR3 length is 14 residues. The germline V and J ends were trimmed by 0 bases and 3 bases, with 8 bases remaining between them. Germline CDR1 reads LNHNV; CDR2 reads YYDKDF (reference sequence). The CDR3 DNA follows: TGTGCCACCAGCAGAGATTCGGGGTACACTGAAGCTTTCTTT. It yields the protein CATSRDSGYTEAFF.

The CDR3 loop reads CASSYSTFTSGGELFF. CDR3 DNA: TGTGCCAGCAGTTACTCCACCTTCACTAGCGGTGGGGAGCTGTTTTTT. The rearrangement links TRBV6-6 to TRBJ2-2, with 8 bases matching TRBD2. Germline loops: CDR1 MNHNY, CDR2 SVGAGI (reference sequence). The CDR3 extends over 16 amino acids. After removal of 0 bases from V and 8 bases from J, the junction contained 8 bases not matched to a gene.

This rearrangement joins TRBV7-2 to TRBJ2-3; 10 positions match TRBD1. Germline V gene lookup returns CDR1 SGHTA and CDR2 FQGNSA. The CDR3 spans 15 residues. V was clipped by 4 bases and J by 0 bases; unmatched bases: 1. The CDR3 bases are TGTGCCAGCAGCTGGGACAGGGGTAGCACAGATACGCAGTATTTT. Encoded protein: CASSWDRGSTDTQYF.

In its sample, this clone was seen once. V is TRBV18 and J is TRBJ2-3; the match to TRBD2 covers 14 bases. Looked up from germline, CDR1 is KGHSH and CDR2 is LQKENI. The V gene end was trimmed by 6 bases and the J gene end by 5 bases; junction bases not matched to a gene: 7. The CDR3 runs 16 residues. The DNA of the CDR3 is TGTGCCAGCTCCCGAGACGGGACTAGCGGGAGAGATACGCAGTATTTT. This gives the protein CASSRDGTSGRDTQYF.

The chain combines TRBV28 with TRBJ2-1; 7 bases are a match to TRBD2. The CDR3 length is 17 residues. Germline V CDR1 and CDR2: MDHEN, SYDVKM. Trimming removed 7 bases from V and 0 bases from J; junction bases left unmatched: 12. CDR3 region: CASTSAGTPSSYNEQFF. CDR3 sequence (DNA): TGTGCCAGCACCTCAGCGGGAACCCCCAGCTCCTACAATGAGCAGTTCTTC.